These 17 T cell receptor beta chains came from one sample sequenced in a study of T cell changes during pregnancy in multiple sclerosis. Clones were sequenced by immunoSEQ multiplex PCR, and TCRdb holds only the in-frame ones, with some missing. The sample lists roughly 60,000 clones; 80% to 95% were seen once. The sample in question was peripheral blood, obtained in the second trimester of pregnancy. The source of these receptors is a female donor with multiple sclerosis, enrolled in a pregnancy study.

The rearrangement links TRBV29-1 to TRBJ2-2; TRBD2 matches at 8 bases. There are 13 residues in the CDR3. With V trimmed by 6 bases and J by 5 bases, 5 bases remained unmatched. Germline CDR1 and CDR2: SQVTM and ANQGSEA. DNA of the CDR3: TGCAGCGTAGCGGGAGATTATACCGGGGAGCTGTTTTTT. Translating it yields CSVAGDYTGELFF.

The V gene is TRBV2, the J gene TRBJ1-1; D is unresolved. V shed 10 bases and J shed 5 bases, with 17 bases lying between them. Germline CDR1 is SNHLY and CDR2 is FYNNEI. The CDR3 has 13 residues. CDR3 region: CATLPDPGTEAFF. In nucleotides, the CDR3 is TGTGCCACCCTTCCCGACCCCGGGACTGAAGCTTTCTTT.

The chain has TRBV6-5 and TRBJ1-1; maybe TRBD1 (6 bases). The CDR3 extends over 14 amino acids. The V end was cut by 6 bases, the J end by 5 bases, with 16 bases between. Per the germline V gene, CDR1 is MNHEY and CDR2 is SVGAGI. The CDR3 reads CASSTRGGRTEAFF. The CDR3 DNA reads TGTGCCAGCAGCACAAGGGGGGGTCGGACTGAAGCTTTCTTT.

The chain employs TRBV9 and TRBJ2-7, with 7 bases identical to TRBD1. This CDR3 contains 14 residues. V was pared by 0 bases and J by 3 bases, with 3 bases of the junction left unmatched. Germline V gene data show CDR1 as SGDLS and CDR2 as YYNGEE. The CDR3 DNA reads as TGTGCCAGCAGCGTAGAGGGGGCTAGCTACGAGCAGTACTTC. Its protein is CASSVEGASYEQYF.

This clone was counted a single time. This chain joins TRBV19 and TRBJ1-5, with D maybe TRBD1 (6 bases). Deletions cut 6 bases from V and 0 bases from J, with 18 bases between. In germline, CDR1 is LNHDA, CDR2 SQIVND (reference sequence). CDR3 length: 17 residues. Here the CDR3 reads CASSPQPPRGSNQPQHF. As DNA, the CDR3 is TGTGCCAGTAGCCCACAACCCCCCAGGGGTAGCAATCAGCCCCAGCATTTT. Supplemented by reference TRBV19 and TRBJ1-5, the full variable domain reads DGGITQSPKYLFRKEGQNVTLSCEQNLNHDAMYWYRQDPGQGLRLIYYSQIVNDFQKGDIAEGYSVSREKKESFPLTVTSAQKNPTAFYLCASSPQPPRGSNQPQHFGDGTRLSIL.

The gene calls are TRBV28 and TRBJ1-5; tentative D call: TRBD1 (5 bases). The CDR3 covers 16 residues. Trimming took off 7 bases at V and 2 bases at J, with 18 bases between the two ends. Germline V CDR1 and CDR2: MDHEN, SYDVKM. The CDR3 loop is CASTLLQPGGNQPQHF. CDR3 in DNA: TGTGCCAGCACCCTACTTCAACCGGGGGGCAATCAGCCCCAGCATTTT.

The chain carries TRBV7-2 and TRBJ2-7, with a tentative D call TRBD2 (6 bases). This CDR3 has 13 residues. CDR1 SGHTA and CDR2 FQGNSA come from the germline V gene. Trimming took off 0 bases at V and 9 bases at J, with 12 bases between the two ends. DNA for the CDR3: TGTGCCAGCAGCTTAGCGATCGGGCGGGGGCAGTACTTC. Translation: CASSLAIGRGQYF.

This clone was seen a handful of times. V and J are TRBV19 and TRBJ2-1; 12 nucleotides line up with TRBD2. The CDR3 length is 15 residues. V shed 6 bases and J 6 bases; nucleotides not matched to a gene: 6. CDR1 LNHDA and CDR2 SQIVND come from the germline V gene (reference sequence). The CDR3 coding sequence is TGTGCCAGTAGCGATCTAGCGGGAGGGTTCAATGAGCAGTTCTTC. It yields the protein CASSDLAGGFNEQFF.

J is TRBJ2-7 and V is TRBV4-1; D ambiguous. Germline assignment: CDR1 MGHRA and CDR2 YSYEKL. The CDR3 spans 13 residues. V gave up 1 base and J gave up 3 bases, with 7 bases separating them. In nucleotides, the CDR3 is TGCGCCAGCAGCCAAGGAACAAGCTACGAGCAGTACTTC. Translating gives CASSQGTSYEQYF.

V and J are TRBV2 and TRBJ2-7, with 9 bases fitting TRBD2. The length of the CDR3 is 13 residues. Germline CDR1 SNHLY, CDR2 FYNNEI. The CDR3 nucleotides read TGTGCTTCGGCTAGCGGGACTCGGTACGAGCAGTACTTC. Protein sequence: CASASGTRYEQYF.

The CDR3, as DNA: TGCGCCAGCTCTTTTCCGGGACTTAACACCGGGGAGCTGTTTTTT. The encoded protein is CASSFPGLNTGELFF. The chain is built from TRBV5-1 and TRBJ2-2; D possibly corresponds to TRBD2 (6 bases). The length of the CDR3 is 15 residues. The V gene lost 7 bases and the J gene lost 2 bases, with 15 bases spanning the gap. Looked up from germline, CDR1 is SGHRS and CDR2 is YFSETQ.

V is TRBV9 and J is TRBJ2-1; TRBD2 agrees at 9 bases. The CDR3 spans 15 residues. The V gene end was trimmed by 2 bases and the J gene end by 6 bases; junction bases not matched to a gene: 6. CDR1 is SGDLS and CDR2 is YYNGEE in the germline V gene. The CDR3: CASSVKVAGVNEQFF. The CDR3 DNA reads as TGTGCCAGCAGCGTGAAGGTAGCGGGAGTCAATGAGCAGTTCTTC.

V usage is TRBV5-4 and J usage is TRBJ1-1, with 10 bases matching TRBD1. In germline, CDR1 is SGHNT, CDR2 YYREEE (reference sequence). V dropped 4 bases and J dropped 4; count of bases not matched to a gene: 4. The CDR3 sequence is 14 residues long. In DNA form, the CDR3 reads TGTGCCAGCAGCGGGACAGGGGTAGGCACTGAAGCTTTCTTT. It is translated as CASSGTGVGTEAFF.

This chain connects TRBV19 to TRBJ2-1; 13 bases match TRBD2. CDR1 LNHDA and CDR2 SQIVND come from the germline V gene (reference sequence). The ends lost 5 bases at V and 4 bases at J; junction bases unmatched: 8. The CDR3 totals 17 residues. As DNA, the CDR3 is TGTGCCAGTAGTCATTACCCGGGACTAGCGGGATACAATGAGCAGTTCTTC. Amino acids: CASSHYPGLAGYNEQFF. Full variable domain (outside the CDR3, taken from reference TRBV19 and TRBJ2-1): DGGITQSPKYLFRKEGQNVTLSCEQNLNHDAMYWYRQDPGQGLRLIYYSQIVNDFQKGDIAEGYSVSREKKESFPLTVTSAQKNPTAFYLCASSHYPGLAGYNEQFFGPGTRLTVL.

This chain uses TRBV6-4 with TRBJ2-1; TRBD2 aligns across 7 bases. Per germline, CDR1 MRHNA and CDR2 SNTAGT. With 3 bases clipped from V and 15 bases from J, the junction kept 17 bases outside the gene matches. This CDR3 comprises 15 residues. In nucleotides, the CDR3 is TGTGCCAGCAGTGAATTTGTGGGGGACTATTTAACGCGGTTCTTC. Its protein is CASSEFVGDYLTRFF.

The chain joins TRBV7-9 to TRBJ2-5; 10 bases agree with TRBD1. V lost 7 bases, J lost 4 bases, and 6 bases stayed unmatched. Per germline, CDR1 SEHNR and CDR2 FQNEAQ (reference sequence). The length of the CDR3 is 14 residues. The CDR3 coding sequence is TGTGCCAGCAACCCATGGACAGGGGGAGAGACCCAGTACTTC. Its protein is CASNPWTGGETQYF.

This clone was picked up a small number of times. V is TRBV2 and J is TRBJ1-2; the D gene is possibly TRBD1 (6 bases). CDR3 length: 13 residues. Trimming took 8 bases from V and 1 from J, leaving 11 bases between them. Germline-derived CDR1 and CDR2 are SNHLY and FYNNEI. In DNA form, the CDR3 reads TGTGCCAGCGGCCGGGACAATAACTATGGCTACACCTTC. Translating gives CASGRDNNYGYTF. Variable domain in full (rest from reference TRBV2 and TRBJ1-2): EPEVTQTPSHQVTQMGQEVILRCVPISNHLYFYWYRQILGQKVEFLVSFYNNEISEKSEIFDDQFSVERPDGSNFTLKIRSTKLEDSAMYFCASGRDNNYGYTFGSGTRLTVV.